The sequence of this TCR beta chain was determined in a study of tumor-infiltrating lymphocytes in localized non-small cell lung cancer. Across the study: From each patient, both tumor and uninvolved lung, non-adjacent to tumor, were sampled. Study-level findings and limits: Recurrence-free survival showed no association with tumor T-cell fraction. TCRbeta sequencing showed higher T cell infiltration in tumors than uninvolved lung. T-cell fraction did not differ between immunotypes IM1 and IM2.

Germline V lookup: CDR1 SGHRS, CDR2 YFSETQ. This CDR3 is built from 13 residues. Deletions cut 5 bases from V and 1 base from J, with 8 bases between. TCRdb's copy holds only in-frame clones and misses some; the assay was immunoSEQ multiplex PCR. Among around 18,000 clones listed, 45% to 50% were seen once. This clone was recorded at least ten times. Its antigen is still unknown. The sample comprised lung tumor tissue. The TCR comes from a human donor with non-small cell lung cancer. This chain links TRBV5-1 with TRBJ2-3, with D tentatively TRBD2 (5 bases). CDR3 region: CASRSGRTDTQYF. The CDR3 coding sequence is TGCGCCAGCAGGAGCGGACGCACAGATACGCAGTATTTT.